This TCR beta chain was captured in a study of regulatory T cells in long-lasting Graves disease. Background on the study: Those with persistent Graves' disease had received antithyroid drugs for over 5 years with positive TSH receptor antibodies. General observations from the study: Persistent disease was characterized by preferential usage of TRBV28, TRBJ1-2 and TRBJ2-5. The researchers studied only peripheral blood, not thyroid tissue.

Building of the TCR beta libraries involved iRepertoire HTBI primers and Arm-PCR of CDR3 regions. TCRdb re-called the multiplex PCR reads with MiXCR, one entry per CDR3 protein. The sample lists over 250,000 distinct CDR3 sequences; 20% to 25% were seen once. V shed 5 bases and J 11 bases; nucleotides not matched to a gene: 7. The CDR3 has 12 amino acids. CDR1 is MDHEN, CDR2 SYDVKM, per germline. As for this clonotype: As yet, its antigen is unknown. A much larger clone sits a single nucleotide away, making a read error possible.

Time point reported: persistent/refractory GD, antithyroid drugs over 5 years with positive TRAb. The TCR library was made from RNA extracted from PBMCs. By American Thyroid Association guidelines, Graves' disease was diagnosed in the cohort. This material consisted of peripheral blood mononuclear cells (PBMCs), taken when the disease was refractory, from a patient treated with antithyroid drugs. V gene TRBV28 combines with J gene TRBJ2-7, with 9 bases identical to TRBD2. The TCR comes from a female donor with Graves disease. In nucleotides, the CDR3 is TGTGCCAGCAGTGCGTCGGGACTAGCCGAGTACTTC. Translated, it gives CASSASGLAEYF.